This TCR beta chain was identified during a study of T cells after yellow fever vaccination. Study details: Researchers used SMART-Seq v4 Ultra Low Input to prepare fractions that had low cell numbers. Study-wide points: Abundant clonotypes (contaminants from the bulk population) could be present in FACS-sorted repertoires.

This clonotype showed up many times. Its antigen is undetermined. Production of TCR cDNA was by 5'RACE template switching, which also added a universal primer site and UMIs. TCRdb recomputed calls from the 5' RACE reads with MiXCR, one row per CDR3 protein. The sample includes 300,000 to 350,000 distinct CDR3 sequences, almost 4% of them seen just once. Germline loops: CDR1 SGHAT, CDR2 FQNNGV. The CDR3 totals 12 residues. Between the trimmed V and J ends, which lost 8 bases and 6 bases, there was a span of 12 bases. The genes are TRBV11-2 and TRBJ2-3; D may be TRBD2 (5 bases). The specimen comprised PBMCs, sampled 5 days after the yellow fever booster vaccination. This clonotype was obtained from a man between 18 and 29 years old who received the YFV17D yellow fever vaccine. The CDR3 protein is CASCSGGDTQYF. CDR3 nucleotide sequence: TGTGCCAGCTGCTCCGGCGGGGATACGCAGTATTTT.